These 14 T cell receptor beta chains share one sample of origin, sequenced in a study of CD8 T cells in ankylosing spondylitis. Broader study findings: One TCR beta motif, made up of about 8 highly homologous variants, appeared characteristic of ankylosing spondylitis blood.

Antigens for these TCRs are unknown. TCRdb re-analysed the 5' RACE reads in MiXCR, keeping a single row per CDR3 protein. Of about 210,000 distinct CDR3 sequences in the sample, 7.3% are singletons; the top ten hold around 14%. The sequenced sample consisted of blood, either unsorted or a sorted T cell fraction (not recorded which). The source of these receptors is a male donor with ankylosing spondylitis.

This clonotype was seen repeatedly, ten times or more. The gene calls are TRBV5-1 and TRBJ1-4; possibly TRBD1 for D (6 bases). This CDR3 has 15 amino acids. Between the trimmed V and J ends, which lost 0 bases and 6 bases, there was a span of 12 bases. In germline, CDR1 is SGHRS, CDR2 YFSETQ. Here the CDR3 DNA reads TGCGCCAGCAGCTTGGGACAGGAGGTATATGAAAAACTGTTTTTT. Protein: CASSLGQEVYEKLFF. The whole variable domain, remainder taken from reference TRBV5-1 and TRBJ1-4, is KAGVTQTPRYLIKTRGQQVTLSCSPISGHRSVSWYQQTPGQGLQFLFEYFSETQRNKGNFPGRFSGRQFSNSRSEMNVSTLELGDSALYLCASSLGQEVYEKLFFGSGTQLSVL.

This clonotype appeared a few times. The gene calls are TRBV27 and TRBJ1-2; TRBD1 matches at 7 bases. The CDR3 has 15 residues. V lost 4 bases and J lost 4; bases outside the gene matches: 9. Germline V gene lookup returns CDR1 MNHEY and CDR2 SMNVEV (reference sequence). CDR3 coding DNA: TGTGCCAGCAGTTATGACAGGGAGTCCCTCTATGGCTACACCTTC. Its translation is CASSYDRESLYGYTF.

This chain uses TRBV7-3 with TRBJ1-6, with 10 bases aligning to TRBD1. CDR1 SGHTA and CDR2 FQGTGA come from the germline V gene. The CDR3 extends over 15 amino acids. V gave up 3 bases and J gave up 7 bases; unmatched junction bases: 3. The CDR3 spells CASSLTTGGNSPLHF. The DNA of the CDR3 is TGTGCCAGCAGCTTGACGACAGGGGGCAATTCACCCCTCCACTTT.

This clonotype was counted a single time. A much larger clone sits a single nucleotide away, making a read error possible. The V call is TRBV7-9, the J call TRBJ2-3, with D perhaps TRBD2 (5 bases). The CDR3 consists of 12 residues. Germline V gene sequence: CDR1 SEHNR, CDR2 FQNEAQ (reference sequence). The CDR3 DNA reads as TGTGCCAGCAGCTTAGCGAGGGATACGCAGTGTTTT. Protein: CASSLARDTQCF.

This clonotype was counted at least ten times. The chain uses TRBV7-9 and TRBJ2-5; no firm D call. V lost 4 bases to trimming and J lost 5 bases, with 11 bases between them. The CDR3 covers 13 residues. The germline gives CDR1 SEHNR, CDR2 FQNEAQ (reference sequence). The CDR3: CASSSGSRETQYF. CDR3 DNA sequence: TGTGCCAGCAGCTCCGGGTCTCGGGAGACCCAGTACTTC.

This clonotype was counted at least ten times. V is TRBV6-5 and J is TRBJ2-7; 13 nucleotides line up with TRBD2. V shed 4 bases and J 7 bases; nucleotides not matched to a gene: 4. The CDR3 runs 14 residues. The germline gives CDR1 MNHEY, CDR2 SVGAGI. The CDR3 sequence: CASSSGLAGEEQYF. The DNA of the CDR3 is TGTGCCAGCAGTTCCGGACTAGCGGGAGAAGAGCAGTACTTC.

There are many counts of this clonotype. This sequence joins TRBV29-1 and TRBJ2-7; TRBD2 might be the D (6 bases). CDR1 is SQVTM and CDR2 is ANQGSEA in the germline V gene. The CDR3 is made up of 13 amino acids. V lost 4 bases to trimming and J lost 9 bases, with 19 bases between them. The CDR3 loop reads CSVAEGRFIGQYF. For the CDR3, the DNA is TGCAGCGTTGCGGAGGGCCGCTTTATCGGGCAGTACTTC.

The rearrangement uses TRBV5-5 and TRBJ2-7; D might be TRBD2 (5 bases). Germline V gives CDR1 SGHKS, CDR2 YYEKEE (reference sequence). The CDR3 covers 14 residues. Trimming removed 5 bases from V and 2 bases from J, with 14 bases in between. CDR3 loop: CASSLWLGTYEQYF. The DNA for the CDR3 is TGTGCCAGCAGTTTGTGGCTCGGGACCTACGAGCAGTACTTC.

Many counts were recorded for this clonotype. The chain carries TRBV10-3 and TRBJ1-2; 7 bases map to TRBD1. The CDR3 totals 14 residues. With 2 bases clipped from V and 4 bases from J, the junction kept 4 bases outside the gene matches. The V gene's germline CDR1 is ENHRY and CDR2 SYGVKD. The CDR3 nucleotides are TGTGCCATCAGTGAGAGGACAGGCCCCTATGGCTACACCTTC. Encoded protein: CAISERTGPYGYTF.

This clonotype was observed many times. The V gene is TRBV27, the J gene TRBJ2-1; 9 bases are shared with TRBD1. Germline V CDR1 and CDR2: MNHEY, SMNVEV (reference sequence). Trimming cost V 6 bases and J 4 bases; bases outside gene matches: 7. The CDR3 loop spans 15 amino acids. The CDR3 is CASRNTGGPYNEQFF. The CDR3 bases are TGTGCCAGCAGGAATACAGGGGGCCCATACAATGAGCAGTTCTTC.

The chain recombines TRBV7-8 with TRBJ1-2; D is ambiguous. The CDR3 loop spans 12 amino acids. Trimming left V 7 bases short and J 6 bases short, with 12 bases between. Germline V lookup: CDR1 SGHVS, CDR2 FQNEAQ. CDR3 sequence: CASTGVAHGYTF. The CDR3 DNA is TGTGCCAGCACTGGGGTAGCTCATGGCTACACCTTC.

There are many counts of this clonotype. This chain connects TRBV28 to TRBJ1-5; possible D gene TRBD1, 5 bases. CDR3 length equals 17 residues. The germline gives CDR1 MDHEN, CDR2 SYDVKM. V lost 3 bases and J 2 bases, leaving 17 bases between the germline ends. CDR3 loop: CASSFLLVSGGNQPQHF. DNA for the CDR3: TGTGCCAGCAGTTTTCTTTTGGTTTCGGGGGGCAATCAGCCCCAGCATTTT.

About this clonotype itself: Compared with germline, one end of the junction differs, possibly owing to a read error. The chain recombines TRBV25-1 with TRBJ2-3, with 9 nucleotides matching TRBD2. The V gene's germline CDR1 is MGHDK and CDR2 SYGVNS. The CDR3 sequence is 15 residues long. CDR3 amino acids: CASSEYGTSRDTQYF. Here the CDR3 DNA reads TGTGCCAGCAGTGAATATGGGACTAGCAGAGATACGCAGTATTTT.

V gene TRBV5-1 combines with J gene TRBJ2-1, with TRBD1 matching over 9 bases. This CDR3 spans 14 amino acids. Germline V gene data show CDR1 as SGHRS and CDR2 as YFSETQ. Unmatched junction bases numbered 7, after V lost 0 bases and J lost 12 bases. The CDR3 region has the DNA TGCGCCAGCAGCTTGGATCCGGCGGACAGGGGGCAGTTCTTC. This encodes CASSLDPADRGQFF.